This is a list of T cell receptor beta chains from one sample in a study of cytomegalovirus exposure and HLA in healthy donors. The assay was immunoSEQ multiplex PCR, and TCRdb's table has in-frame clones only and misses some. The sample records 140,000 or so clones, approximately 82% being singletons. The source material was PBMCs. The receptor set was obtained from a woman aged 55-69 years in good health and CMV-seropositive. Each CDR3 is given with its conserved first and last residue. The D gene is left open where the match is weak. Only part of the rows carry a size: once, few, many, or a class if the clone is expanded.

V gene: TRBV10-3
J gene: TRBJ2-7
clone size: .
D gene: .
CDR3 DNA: TGTGCCATCAGCCTACAGGGGGGGTCCTACGAGCAGTACTTC
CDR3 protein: CAISLQGGSYEQYF

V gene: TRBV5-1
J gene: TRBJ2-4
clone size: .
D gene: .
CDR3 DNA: TGCGCCAGCAGCCTGAGCAGGGGAATGGGGAACATTCAGTACTTC
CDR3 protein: CASSLSRGMGNIQYF

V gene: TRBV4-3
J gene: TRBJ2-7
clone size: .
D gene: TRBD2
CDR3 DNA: TGCGCCAGCAGCCAAGTACTCGGGGGGACTGTCTCCTACGAGCAGTACTTC
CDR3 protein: CASSQVLGGTVSYEQYF

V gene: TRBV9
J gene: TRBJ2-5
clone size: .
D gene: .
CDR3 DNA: TGTGCCAGCAGCGCCCAGAGAGGCCGGGAGACCCAGTACTTC
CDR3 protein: CASSAQRGRETQYF

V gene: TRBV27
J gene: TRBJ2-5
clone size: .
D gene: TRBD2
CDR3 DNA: TGTGCCAGCAGTCATAGCGGGAGGGGTGAGACCCAGTACTTC
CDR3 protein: CASSHSGRGETQYF

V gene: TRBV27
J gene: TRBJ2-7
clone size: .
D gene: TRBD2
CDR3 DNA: TGTGCCAGCACCAATCTATTCCTGGGACTAGCGGGAGGCGAGCAGTACTTC
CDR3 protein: CASTNLFLGLAGGEQYF

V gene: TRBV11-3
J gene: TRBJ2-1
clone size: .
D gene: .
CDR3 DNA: TGTGCCAGCAGCTCCGGAGGGAGTGACAATGAGCAGTTCTTC
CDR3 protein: CASSSGGSDNEQFF

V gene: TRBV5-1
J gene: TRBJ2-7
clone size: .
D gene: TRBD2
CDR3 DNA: TGCGCCAGCAGCTTGGGACTAGCGGGAGTCATCTACGAGCAGTACTTC
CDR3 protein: CASSLGLAGVIYEQYF

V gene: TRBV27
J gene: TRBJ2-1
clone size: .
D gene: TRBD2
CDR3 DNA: TGTGCCACCGGCGGGGGGCCATACAATGAGCAGTTCTTC
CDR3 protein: CATGGGPYNEQFF

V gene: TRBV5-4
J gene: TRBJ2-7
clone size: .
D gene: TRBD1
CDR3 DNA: TGTGCCAGCAGCTGGAGGACAGGGATTGGTTCCTACGAGCAGTACTTC
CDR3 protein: CASSWRTGIGSYEQYF

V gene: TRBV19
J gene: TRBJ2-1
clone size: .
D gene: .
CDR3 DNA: TGTGCCAGTAGGAGGCACGGGGATCTGGAAAAGCAGTTCTTC
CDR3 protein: CASRRHGDLEKQFF

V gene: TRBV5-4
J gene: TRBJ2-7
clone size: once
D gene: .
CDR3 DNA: TGTGCCAGCAGCACCGGCCAGGGGGGCGAGCAGTACTTC
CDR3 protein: CASSTGQGGEQYF

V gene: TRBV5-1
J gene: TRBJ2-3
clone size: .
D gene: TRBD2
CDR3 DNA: TGCGCCAGCAGCTTGGGGCTAGCGGGGGCCGGAAGCACAGATACGCAGTATTTT
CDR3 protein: CASSLGLAGAGSTDTQYF

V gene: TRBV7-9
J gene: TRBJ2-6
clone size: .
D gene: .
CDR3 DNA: TGTGCCAGCAGCCCCCGCCCCCGGGGTCGTGGTGCTGGGGCCAACGTCCTGACTTTC
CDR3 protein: CASSPRPRGRGAGANVLTF

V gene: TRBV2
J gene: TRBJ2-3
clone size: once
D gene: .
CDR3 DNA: TGTGCCAGCAGTGGAACCCGGGACTCCGAGACAGATACGCAGTATTTT
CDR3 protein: CASSGTRDSETDTQYF

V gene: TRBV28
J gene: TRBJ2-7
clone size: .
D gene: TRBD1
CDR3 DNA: TGTGCCAGCAGGCGTACCGACAGGGGGTATTACGAGCAGTACTTC
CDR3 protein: CASRRTDRGYYEQYF

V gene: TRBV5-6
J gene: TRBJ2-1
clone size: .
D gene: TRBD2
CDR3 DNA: TGTGCCAGCAGCGGGGGGACTAGCGCGGACAATGAGCAGTTCTTC
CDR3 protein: CASSGGTSADNEQFF

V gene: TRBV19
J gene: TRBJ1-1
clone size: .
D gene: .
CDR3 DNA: TGTGCCAGTAGGGAAACCCGCGGTTTGAACACTGAAGCTTTCTTT
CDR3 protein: CASRETRGLNTEAFF

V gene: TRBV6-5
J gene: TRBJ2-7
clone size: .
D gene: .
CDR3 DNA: TGTGCCGCCCGCGAGTTTGGGGGCGAGCAGTACTTC
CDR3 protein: CAAREFGGEQYF

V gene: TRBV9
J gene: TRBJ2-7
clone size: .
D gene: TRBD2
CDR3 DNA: TGTGCCAGCAGCGCGGGGGGACTAGCATCCTACGAGCAGTACTTC
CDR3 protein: CASSAGGLASYEQYF

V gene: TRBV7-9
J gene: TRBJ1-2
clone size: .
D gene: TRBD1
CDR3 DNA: TGTGCCAGCAGCTTGGGGACAGAAGGTAGTGGCTACACCTTC
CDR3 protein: CASSLGTEGSGYTF

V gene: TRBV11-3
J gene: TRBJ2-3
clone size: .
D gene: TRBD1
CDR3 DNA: TGTGCCAGCAGCCGACGACAGGGAAGCACAGATACGCAGTATTTT
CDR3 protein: CASSRRQGSTDTQYF

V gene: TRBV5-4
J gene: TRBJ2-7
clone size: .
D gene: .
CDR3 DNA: TGTGCCAGCAGCCGCCCAGGGGCGATAAACGAGCAGTACTTC
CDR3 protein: CASSRPGAINEQYF

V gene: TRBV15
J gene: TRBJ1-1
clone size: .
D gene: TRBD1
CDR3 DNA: TGTGCCACCAGCAGAGTTACCGGGACAGGGGGCACTGAAGCTTTCTTT
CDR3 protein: CATSRVTGTGGTEAFF

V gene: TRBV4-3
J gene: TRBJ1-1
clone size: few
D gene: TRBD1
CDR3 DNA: TGCGCCAGCAGCCAAGCCGGGACAGGGGGCGCGGCTTTCTTT
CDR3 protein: CASSQAGTGGAAFF

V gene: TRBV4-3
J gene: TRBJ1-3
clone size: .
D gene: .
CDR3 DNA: TGCGCCAGCAGCCAAGATCACCCTATTGTGTACACCATATATTTT
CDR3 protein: CASSQDHPIVYTIYF

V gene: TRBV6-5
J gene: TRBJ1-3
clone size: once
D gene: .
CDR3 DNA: TGTGCCAGCAGTTACTCGAGTTCGGGTATGACGCCCATATATTTT
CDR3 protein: CASSYSSSGMTPIYF

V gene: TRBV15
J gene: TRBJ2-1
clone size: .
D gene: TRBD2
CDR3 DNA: TGTGCCACCAGCAGACCTGGGACTAGCGGGAGCCTACGCAATGAGCAGTTCTTC
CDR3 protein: CATSRPGTSGSLRNEQFF

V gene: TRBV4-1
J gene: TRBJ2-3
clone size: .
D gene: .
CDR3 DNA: TGCGCCAGCAGCCAAGCGCCCCAGCGGCGCACAGATACGCAGTATTTT
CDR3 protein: CASSQAPQRRTDTQYF

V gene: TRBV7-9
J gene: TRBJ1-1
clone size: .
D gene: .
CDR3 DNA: TGTGCCAGCAGCAACGCGCTGCGGGGAAACACTGAAGCTTTCTTT
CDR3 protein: CASSNALRGNTEAFF

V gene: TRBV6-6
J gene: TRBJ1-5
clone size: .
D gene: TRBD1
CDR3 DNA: TGTGCCAGCGGAGGGACAGGGAGCAATCAGCCCCAGCATTTT
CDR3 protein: CASGGTGSNQPQHF

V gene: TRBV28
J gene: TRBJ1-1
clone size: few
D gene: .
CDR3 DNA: TGTGCCAGCAGTTCCACTAGGAGGGCGCCTGAAGCTTTCTTT
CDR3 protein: CASSSTRRAPEAFF

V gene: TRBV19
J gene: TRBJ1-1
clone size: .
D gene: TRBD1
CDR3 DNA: TGTGCCAGTAGCCCCGACAGGGGGCCGCTGAACACTGAAGCTTTCTTT
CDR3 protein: CASSPDRGPLNTEAFF

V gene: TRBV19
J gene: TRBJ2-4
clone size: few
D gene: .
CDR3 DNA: TGTGCCAGTAGTATGTCTTTAGCCAAAAACATTCAGTACTTC
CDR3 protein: CASSMSLAKNIQYF

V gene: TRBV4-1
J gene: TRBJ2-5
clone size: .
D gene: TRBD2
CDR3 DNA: TGCGCCAGCAGCCCTGGGACTATGAAGACCCAGTACTTC
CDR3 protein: CASSPGTMKTQYF

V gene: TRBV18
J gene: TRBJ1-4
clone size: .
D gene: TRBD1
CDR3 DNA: TGTGCCAGCTCACCGTGGGCTCCCAGGGGGAGTAATGAAAAACTGTTTTTT
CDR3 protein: CASSPWAPRGSNEKLFF